This TCR beta chain was retrieved from a study of T cell repertoires in ileal Crohn's disease. The overall study: Operated complications were stricturing disease (roughly 60%) and penetrating disease (approximately 39%). M0 samples are biopsies from inflamed ileum in the resection specimen.

Repertoires were generated with immunoSEQ multiplex PCR, while TCRdb's copy carries only in-frame clones and drops some. In the table there are about 17,000 clones, about 76% of which are singletons. Time point given: inflamed ileum from the surgical specimen. V was pared by 5 bases and J by 3 bases, with 13 bases between. The CDR3 extends over 14 amino acids. CDR1 and CDR2 from the germline V gene are SGHAT and FQNNGV. Sequenced input: ileal tissue. The receptor's source is an adult with Crohn's disease. The J gene is TRBJ1-2, the V gene TRBV11-2, with unresolved D. The CDR3 sequence: CASSLTSHDYGYTF. The CDR3 DNA follows: TGTGCCAGCAGCCTTACCTCACACGACTATGGCTACACCTTC.